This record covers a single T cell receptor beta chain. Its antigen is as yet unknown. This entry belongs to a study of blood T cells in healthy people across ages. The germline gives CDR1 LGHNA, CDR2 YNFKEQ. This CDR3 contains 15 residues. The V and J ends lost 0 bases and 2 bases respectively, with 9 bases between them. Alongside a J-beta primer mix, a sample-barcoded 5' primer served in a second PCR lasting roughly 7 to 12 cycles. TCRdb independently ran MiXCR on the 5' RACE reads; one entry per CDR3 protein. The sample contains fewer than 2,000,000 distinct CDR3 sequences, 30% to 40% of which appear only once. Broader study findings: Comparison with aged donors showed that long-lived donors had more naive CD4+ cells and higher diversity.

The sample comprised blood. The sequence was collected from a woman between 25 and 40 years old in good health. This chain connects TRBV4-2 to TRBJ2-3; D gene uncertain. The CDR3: CASSQELLLTDTQYF. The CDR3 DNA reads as TGTGCCAGCAGCCAAGAATTACTCCTCACAGATACGCAGTATTTT.